This T cell receptor (beta chain) is drawn from a study of cytomegalovirus exposure and HLA in healthy donors. Study-wide results and limits: Common viral pathogens were later found to be apparently linked to several of the most significant clusters.

Germline loops: CDR1 LNHNV, CDR2 YYDKDF (reference sequence). The V end lost 5 bases, the J end lost 9 bases, and 29 bases lay between the germline ends. CDR3 length: 18 amino acids. For this clone: The antigen is not known.

Both 60 Vbeta primers and 13 Jbeta primers went into the PCR. Only in-frame clones appear in the TCRdb table, and some are missing; sequencing was by immunoSEQ multiplex PCR. The sample includes approximately 150,000 clones, about four fifths of them seen just once. This clonotype originated in a man between 25 and 39 years old in good health and CMV-seronegative. The rearrangement joins TRBV15 to TRBJ2-1, with a tentative D call TRBD2 (5 bases). The sample comprised PBMCs. The CDR3 DNA sequence: TGTGCCACCAGCGCCTACCCCCCTCGAACTAGGACGGTAGGTGAGCAGTTCTTC. Its translation is CATSAYPPRTRTVGEQFF.